This T cell receptor (beta chain) originates from a study of blood T cell repertoires in COVID-19. As for the study in general: PBMCs, B-cell-depleted T cells, or T cells provided the cDNA or gDNA that made up the material.

The CDR3 runs to 13 residues. Germline CDR1 SGHRS, CDR2 YFSETQ. The junction had 2 bases not matched to a gene; V was cut back by 3 bases and J by 3 bases. This clone was found once. This table comes from immunoSEQ multiplex PCR, and its TCRdb copy is limited to in-frame clones, with some not included. The repertoire has roughly 250,000 clones, just over 90% of them found once; the top ten carry less than 2.5%. Which cohort a participant joined came from the clinical history participants gave. Recovered status applied to Cohort 3 donors who had two consecutive negative PCRs. It also applied to those with clearance or with symptom resolution.

The sample comprised PBMCs or T cells enriched from blood (not recorded which). The chain combines TRBV5-1 with TRBJ1-2, with 7 bases fitting TRBD1. This receptor was identified in a woman under 30 who had recovered from COVID-19. CDR3: CASSSGQDYGYTF. The CDR3 coding sequence is TGCGCCAGCAGCTCTGGACAGGACTATGGCTACACCTTC.